This T cell receptor beta chain was captured by sequencing in a study of CD8 T cells in Susac syndrome. V shed 0 bases and J shed 5 bases, with 16 bases lying between them. The CDR3 has 17 residues. Germline V gives CDR1 LGHNT, CDR2 FRNRAP. Random hexamers served to reverse transcribe roughly 0.45 to 1 ug RNA. TCRdb reanalysed the immunoSEQ multiplex PCR reads using MiXCR and keeps one entry per CDR3 protein. The repertoire holds around 69,000 distinct CDR3 sequences, approximately 93% seen once, with approximately 0.5% in the top ten. Sequencing was performed on CD8+ T cells from PBMCs. The V gene is TRBV12-5, the J gene TRBJ2-2, with D possibly TRBD1 on 6 matching bases. This TCR was recovered from a human donor with Susac syndrome. DNA for the CDR3: TGTGCTAGTGGTTTGGTGGGCAGGGGTATTCGGACCGGGGAGCTGTTTTTT. It specifies CASGLVGRGIRTGELFF.